This TCR beta chain was found in a study of control samples from healthy donors and cancer patients. This CDR3 is 13 amino acids long. The V gene end was trimmed by 6 bases and the J gene end by 1 base; junction bases not matched to a gene: 0. The protocol was immunoSEQ multiplex PCR, while the TCRdb copy is restricted to in-frame clones and leaves out a portion. The sample lists under 150,000 clones, around 87% occurring once. Input material: blood. The TCR comes from a man aged 55 to 69 in good health. V usage is TRBV12-3 or TRBV12-4 and J usage is TRBJ1-3; 7 nucleotides align to TRBD1. CDR3 sequence (DNA): TGTGCCAGCAGCAGGGGGTCTGGAAACACCATATATTTT. It is translated as CASSRGSGNTIYF.